The 13 T cell receptor beta chains presented below share a single source sample, sequenced in a study of blood T cell repertoires in COVID-19. Profiling relied on immunoSEQ multiplex PCR, and the TCRdb table lists in-frame clones only, not all of them. The sample lists 210,000 or so clones, roughly 86% occurring once. Sequenced material: peripheral blood. These receptors were obtained from a woman aged 55-69 years with acute or convalescent COVID-19.

V and J are TRBV28 and TRBJ1-2; a possible D gene is TRBD1 (5 bases). Germline assignment: CDR1 MDHEN and CDR2 SYDVKM. The germline V and J ends were trimmed by 5 bases and 2 bases, with 9 bases remaining between them. The CDR3 has 13 residues. The CDR3, as DNA: TGTGCCAGCAGTGTGCGGGGGAACTATGGCTACACCTTC. It specifies CASSVRGNYGYTF.

V gene TRBV7-8 combines with J gene TRBJ1-1; D uncertain. The CDR3 contains 13 residues. Trimming took 5 bases from V and 9 from J, leaving 16 bases between them. Germline V CDR1 and CDR2: SGHVS, FQNEAQ. This CDR3 is CASSSYNSPQAFF. Written as DNA, the CDR3 is TGTGCCAGCAGCAGTTACAATTCCCCTCAAGCTTTCTTT. Full variable domain (rest looked up from reference TRBV7-8 and TRBJ1-1): GAGVSQSPRYKVAKRGQDVALRCDPISGHVSLFWYQQALGQGPEFLTYFQNEAQLDKSGLPSDRFFAERPEGSVSTLKIQRTQQEDSAVYLCASSSYNSPQAFFGQGTRLTVV.

This rearrangement joins TRBV11-3 to TRBJ2-7; D is unclear. The V end lost 5 bases, the J end lost 2 bases, and 16 bases lay between the germline ends. CDR3 length: 15 residues. Germline CDR1 reads SGHNT; CDR2 reads YENEEA. The CDR3, as DNA: TGTGCCAGCAGCCCGAGAGGCCCAAACACCTACGAGCAGTACTTC. Its translation: CASSPRGPNTYEQYF.

The genes are TRBV3-1 (or the pseudogene TRBV3-2) and TRBJ1-2, with 9 bases matching TRBD1. CDR3 length: 15 amino acids. Germline V gives CDR1 LGHDT, CDR2 YNNKEL (reference sequence). Trimming removed 3 bases from V and 2 bases from J; junction bases left unmatched: 4. In DNA, the CDR3 is TGTGCCAGCAGCCATTCCGGGACAGGGAACTATGGCTACACCTTC. Amino acids: CASSHSGTGNYGYTF.

The chain employs TRBV7-2 and TRBJ2-3, with 10 bases identical to TRBD2. This CDR3 is 15 amino acids long. From germline, CDR1 is SGHTA and CDR2 FQGNSA. Unmatched junction bases numbered 5, after V lost 4 bases and J lost 4 bases. The CDR3 here is CASSSLAGAPDTQYF. Written as DNA, the CDR3 is TGTGCCAGCAGCTCCCTAGCGGGGGCTCCAGATACGCAGTATTTT.

The J gene is TRBJ1-6, the V gene TRBV7-2; D is unclear. Germline V CDR1 and CDR2: SGHTA, FQGNSA. The V end was cut by 5 bases, the J end by 11 bases, with 13 bases between. This CDR3 contains 13 residues. The CDR3 protein is CASSQWRRAPLHF. CDR3 DNA sequence: TGTGCCAGCAGCCAATGGCGGAGGGCACCCCTCCACTTT.

The chain joins TRBV7-2 to TRBJ2-1; 8 bases line up with TRBD1. The CDR3 is 16 amino acids. Trimming cost V 2 bases and J 2 bases; bases outside gene matches: 5. CDR1 SGHTA and CDR2 FQGNSA come from the germline V gene. CDR3 region: CASSLFGTGAYNEQFF. The CDR3 DNA reads as TGTGCCAGCAGCTTATTTGGGACAGGAGCCTACAATGAGCAGTTCTTC.

The chain has TRBV10-1 and TRBJ2-3; D perhaps matches TRBD2 (6 bases). Germline CDR1 reads WNHNN; CDR2 reads SYGVQD (reference sequence). Trimming took 6 bases from V and 2 from J, leaving 12 bases between them. There are 14 residues in the CDR3. CDR3 amino acids: CASSPGTHTDTQYF. The CDR3 DNA is TGCGCCAGCAGCCCTGGGACTCACACAGATACGCAGTATTTT.

J is TRBJ1-1 and V is TRBV5-1; a possible D gene is TRBD1 (5 bases). V was shortened by 3 bases and J by 0 bases, with 12 bases between the two germline ends. From germline, CDR1 is SGHRS and CDR2 YFSETQ. The CDR3 has 15 residues. The CDR3 DNA reads TGCGCCAGCAGCTCCTCGACAGCCATGAACACTGAAGCTTTCTTT. Translated: CASSSSTAMNTEAFF.

The chain joins TRBV19 to TRBJ2-3; 14 bases map to TRBD2. This CDR3 is 18 amino acids long. Germline loops: CDR1 LNHDA, CDR2 SQIVND (reference sequence). J gave up 3 bases and V 5 bases, and 10 bases lay outside the gene matches. The CDR3, as DNA: TGTGCCAGTAGTCAGGTCCGACTAGCGGGAGGGCCAACAGATACGCAGTATTTT. It is translated as CASSQVRLAGGPTDTQYF.

The chain uses TRBV7-9 and TRBJ2-1, with D possibly being TRBD1 (5 bases). The V gene's germline CDR1 is SEHNR and CDR2 FQNEAQ (reference sequence). V lost 1 base, J lost 2 bases, and 9 bases lay in between. The CDR3 is 15 residues long. DNA of the CDR3: TGTGCCAGCAGCTTAGTAAGGGGCACCTACAATGAGCAGTTCTTC. Protein: CASSLVRGTYNEQFF.

The chain has TRBV14 and TRBJ2-7; D call uncertain. The CDR3 has 13 amino acids. Trimming took off 3 bases at V and 0 bases at J, with 6 bases between the two ends. Germline CDR1 SGHDN, CDR2 FVKESK. The DNA for the CDR3 is TGTGCCAGCAGCCACCCTCCCTCCTACGAGCAGTACTTC. The encoded protein is CASSHPPSYEQYF.

This clone appeared a single time. The CDR3 DNA reads as TGTGCCAGCTCGCCGGGGAAGGAAAAACTGTTTTTT. Protein: CASSPGKEKLFF. The V and J genes are TRBV18 and TRBJ1-4; D ambiguous. The CDR3 runs to 12 residues. The germline gives CDR1 KGHSH, CDR2 LQKENI. V was shortened by 6 bases and J by 8 bases, with 10 bases between the two germline ends.